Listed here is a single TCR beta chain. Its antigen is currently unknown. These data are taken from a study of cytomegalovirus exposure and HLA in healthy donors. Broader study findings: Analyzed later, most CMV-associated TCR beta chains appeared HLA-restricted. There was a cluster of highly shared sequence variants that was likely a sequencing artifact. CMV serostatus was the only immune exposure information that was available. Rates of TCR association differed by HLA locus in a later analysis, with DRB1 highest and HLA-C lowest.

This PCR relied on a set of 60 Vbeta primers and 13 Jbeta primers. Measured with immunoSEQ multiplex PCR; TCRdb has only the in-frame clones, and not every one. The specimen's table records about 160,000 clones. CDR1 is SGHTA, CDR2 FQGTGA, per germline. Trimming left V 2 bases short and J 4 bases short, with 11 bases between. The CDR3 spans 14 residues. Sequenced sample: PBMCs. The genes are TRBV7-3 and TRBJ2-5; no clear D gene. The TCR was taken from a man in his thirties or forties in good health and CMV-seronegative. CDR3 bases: TGTGCCAGCAGCTTATCAGGTCAGGTAGAGACCCAGTACTTC. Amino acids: CASSLSGQVETQYF.